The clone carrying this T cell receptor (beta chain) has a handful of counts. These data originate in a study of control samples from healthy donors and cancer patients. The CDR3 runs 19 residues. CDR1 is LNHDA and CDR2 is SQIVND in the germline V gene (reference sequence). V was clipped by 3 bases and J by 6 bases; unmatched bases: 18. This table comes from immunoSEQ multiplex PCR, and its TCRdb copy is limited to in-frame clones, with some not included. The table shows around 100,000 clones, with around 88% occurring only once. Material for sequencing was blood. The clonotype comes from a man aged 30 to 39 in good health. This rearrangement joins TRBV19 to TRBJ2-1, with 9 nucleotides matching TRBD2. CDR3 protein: CASSMAISVAGVLGNEQFF. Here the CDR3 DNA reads TGTGCCAGTAGTATGGCCATAAGTGTAGCGGGAGTCTTAGGCAATGAGCAGTTCTTC.